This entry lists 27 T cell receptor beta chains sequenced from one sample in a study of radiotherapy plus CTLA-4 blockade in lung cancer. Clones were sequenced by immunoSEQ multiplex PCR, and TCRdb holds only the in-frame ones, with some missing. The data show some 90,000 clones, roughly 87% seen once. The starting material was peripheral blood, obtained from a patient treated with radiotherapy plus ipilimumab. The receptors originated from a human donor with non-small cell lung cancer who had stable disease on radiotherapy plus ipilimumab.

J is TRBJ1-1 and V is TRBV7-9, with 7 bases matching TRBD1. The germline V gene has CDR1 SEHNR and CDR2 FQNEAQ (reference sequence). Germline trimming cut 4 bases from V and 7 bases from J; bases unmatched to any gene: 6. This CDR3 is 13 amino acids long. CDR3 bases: TGTGCCAGCAGCTACCCTACAGGGGATGAAGCTTTCTTT. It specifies CASSYPTGDEAFF.

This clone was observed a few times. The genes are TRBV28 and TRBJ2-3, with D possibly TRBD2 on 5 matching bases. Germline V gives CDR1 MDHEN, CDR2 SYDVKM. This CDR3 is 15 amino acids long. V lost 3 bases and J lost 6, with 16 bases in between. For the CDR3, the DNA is TGTGCCAGCAGTTTTGATACACGGCGGGCGGATACGCAGTATTTT. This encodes CASSFDTRRADTQYF.

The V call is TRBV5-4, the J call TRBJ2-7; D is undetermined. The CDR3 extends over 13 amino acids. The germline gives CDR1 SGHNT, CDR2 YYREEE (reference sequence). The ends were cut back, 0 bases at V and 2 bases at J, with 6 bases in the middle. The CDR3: CASSLAGPYEQYF. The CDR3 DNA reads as TGTGCCAGCAGCTTGGCAGGACCCTACGAGCAGTACTTC.

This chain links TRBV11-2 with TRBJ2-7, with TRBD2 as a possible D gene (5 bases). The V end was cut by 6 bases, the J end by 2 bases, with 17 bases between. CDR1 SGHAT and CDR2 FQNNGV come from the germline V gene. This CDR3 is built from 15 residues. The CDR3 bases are TGTGCCAGCAGTTCGGACTGGGCGGATGCCTACGAGCAGTACTTC. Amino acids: CASSSDWADAYEQYF.

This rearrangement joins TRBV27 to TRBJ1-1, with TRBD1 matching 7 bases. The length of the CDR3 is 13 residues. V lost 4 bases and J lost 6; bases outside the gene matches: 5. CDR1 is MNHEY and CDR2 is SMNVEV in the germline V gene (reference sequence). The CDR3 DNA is TGTGCCAGCAGTTCGGGACAGCTTTCTGAAGCTTTCTTT. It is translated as CASSSGQLSEAFF.

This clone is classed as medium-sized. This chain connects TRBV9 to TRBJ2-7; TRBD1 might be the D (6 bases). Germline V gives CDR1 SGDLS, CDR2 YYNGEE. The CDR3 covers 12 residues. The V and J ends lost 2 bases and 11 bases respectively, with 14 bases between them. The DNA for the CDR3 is TGTGCCAGCAGCGTCTTTAAACAGGGAAAGTACTTC. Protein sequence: CASSVFKQGKYF.

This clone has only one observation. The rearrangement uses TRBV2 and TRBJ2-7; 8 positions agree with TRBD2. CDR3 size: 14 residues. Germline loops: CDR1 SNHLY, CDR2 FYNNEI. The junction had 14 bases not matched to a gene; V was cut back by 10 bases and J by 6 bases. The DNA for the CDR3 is TGTGCCAAAACAGGGCCGGGACTAGTAGGCGAGCAGTACTTC. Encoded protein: CAKTGPGLVGEQYF.

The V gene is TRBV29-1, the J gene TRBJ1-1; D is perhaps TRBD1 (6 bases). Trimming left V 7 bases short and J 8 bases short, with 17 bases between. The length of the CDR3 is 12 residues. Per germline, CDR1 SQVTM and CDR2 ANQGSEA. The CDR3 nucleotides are TGCAGCGCTCTCCGGGGGGCCGCCGAAGCTTTCTTT. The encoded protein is CSALRGAAEAFF.

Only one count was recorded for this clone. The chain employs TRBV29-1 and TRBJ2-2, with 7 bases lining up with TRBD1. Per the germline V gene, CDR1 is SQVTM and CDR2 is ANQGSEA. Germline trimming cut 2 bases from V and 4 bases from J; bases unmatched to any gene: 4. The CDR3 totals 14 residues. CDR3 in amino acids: CSVERGRTTGELFF. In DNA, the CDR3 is TGCAGCGTTGAAAGGGGGCGCACCACCGGGGAGCTGTTTTTT.

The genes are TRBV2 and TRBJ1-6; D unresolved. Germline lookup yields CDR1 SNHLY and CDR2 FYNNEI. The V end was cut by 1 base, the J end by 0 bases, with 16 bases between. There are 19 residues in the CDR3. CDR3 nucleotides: TGTGCCAGCAGTGAAGGCAGTTTCGACGCAAGCTCCTATAATTCACCCCTCCACTTT. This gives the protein CASSEGSFDASSYNSPLHF.

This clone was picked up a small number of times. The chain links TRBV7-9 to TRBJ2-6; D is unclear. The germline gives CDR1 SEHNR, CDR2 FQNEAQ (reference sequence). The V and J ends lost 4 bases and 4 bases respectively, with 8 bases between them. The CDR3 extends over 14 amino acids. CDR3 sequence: CASSSNLGANVLTF. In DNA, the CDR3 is TGTGCCAGCAGCTCCAATCTGGGGGCCAACGTCCTGACTTTC.

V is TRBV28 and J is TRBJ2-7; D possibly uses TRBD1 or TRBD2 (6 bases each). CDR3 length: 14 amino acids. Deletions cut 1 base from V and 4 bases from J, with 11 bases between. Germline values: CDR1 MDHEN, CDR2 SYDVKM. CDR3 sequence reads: CASSLLGGPYEQYF. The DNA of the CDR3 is TGTGCCAGCAGTTTATTAGGGGGGCCGTACGAGCAGTACTTC.

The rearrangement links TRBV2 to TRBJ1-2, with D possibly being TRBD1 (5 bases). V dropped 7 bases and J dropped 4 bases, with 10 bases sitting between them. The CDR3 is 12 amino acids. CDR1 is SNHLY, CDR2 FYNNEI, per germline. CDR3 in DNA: TGTGCCAGCACCCTAGGGACCTATGGCTACACCTTC. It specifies CASTLGTYGYTF.

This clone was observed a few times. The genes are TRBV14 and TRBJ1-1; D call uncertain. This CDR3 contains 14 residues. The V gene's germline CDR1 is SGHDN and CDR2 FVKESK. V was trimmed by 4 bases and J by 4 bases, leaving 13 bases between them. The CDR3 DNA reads TGTGCCAGCAGCCCCTCGCAAACCTCCACTGAAGCTTTCTTT. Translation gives CASSPSQTSTEAFF.

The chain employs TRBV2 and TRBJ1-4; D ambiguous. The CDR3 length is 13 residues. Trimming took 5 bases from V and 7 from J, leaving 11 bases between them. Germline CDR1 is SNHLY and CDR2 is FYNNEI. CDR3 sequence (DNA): TGTGCCAGCAGTACAGACGCCGGTGAAAAACTGTTTTTT. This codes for CASSTDAGEKLFF.

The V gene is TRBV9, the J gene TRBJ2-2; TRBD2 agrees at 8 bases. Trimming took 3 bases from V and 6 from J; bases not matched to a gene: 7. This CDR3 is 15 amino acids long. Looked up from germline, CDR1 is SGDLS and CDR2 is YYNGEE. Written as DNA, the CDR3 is TGTGCCAGCAGCGCAATAGCGGGGCCTGCCGGGGAGCTGTTTTTT. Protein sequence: CASSAIAGPAGELFF.

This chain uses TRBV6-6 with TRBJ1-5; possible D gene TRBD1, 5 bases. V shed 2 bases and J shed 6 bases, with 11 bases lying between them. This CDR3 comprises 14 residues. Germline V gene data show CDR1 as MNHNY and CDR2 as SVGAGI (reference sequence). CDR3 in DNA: TGTGCCAGCAGTTACCGTGGGGGGACTCAGCCCCAGCATTTT. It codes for CASSYRGGTQPQHF.

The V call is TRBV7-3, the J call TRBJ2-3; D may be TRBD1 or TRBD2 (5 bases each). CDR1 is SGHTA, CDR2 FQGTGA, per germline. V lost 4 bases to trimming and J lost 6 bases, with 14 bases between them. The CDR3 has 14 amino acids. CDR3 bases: TGTGCCAGCAGCTATTCGAGGGGTGCGGATACGCAGTATTTT. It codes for CASSYSRGADTQYF.

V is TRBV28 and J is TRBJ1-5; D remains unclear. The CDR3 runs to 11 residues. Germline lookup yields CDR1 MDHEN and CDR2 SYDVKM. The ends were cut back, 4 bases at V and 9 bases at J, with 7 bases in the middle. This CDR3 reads CASSSPRPQHF. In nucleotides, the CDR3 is TGTGCCAGCAGTTCGCCTCGGCCCCAGCATTTT.

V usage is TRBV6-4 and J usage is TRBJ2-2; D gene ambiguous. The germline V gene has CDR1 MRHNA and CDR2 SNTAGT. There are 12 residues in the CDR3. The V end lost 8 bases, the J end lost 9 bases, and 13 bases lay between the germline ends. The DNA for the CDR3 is TGTGCCAGCTCTCCTTCGGGTCGGGAGCTGTTTTTT. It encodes CASSPSGRELFF.

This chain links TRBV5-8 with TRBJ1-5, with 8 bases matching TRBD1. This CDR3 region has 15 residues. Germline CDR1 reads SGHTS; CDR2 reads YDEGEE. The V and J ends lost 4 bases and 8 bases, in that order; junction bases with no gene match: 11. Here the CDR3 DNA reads TGTGCCAGCAGCAGCGGACAGGGCAGAACGGAGCCCCAGCATTTT. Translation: CASSSGQGRTEPQHF.

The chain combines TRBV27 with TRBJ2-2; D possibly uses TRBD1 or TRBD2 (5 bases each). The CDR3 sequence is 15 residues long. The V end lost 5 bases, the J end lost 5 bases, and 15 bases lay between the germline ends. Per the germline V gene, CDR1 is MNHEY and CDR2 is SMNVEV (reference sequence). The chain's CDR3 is CASSLTRGKTGELFF. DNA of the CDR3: TGTGCCAGCAGTCTCACTAGGGGCAAGACCGGGGAGCTGTTTTTT.

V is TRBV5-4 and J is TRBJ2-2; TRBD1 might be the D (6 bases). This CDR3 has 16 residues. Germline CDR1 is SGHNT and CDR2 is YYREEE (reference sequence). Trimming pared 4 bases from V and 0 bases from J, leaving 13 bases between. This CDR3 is CASSPLGQSNTGELFF. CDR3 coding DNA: TGTGCCAGCAGCCCCCTCGGACAGTCGAACACCGGGGAGCTGTTTTTT.

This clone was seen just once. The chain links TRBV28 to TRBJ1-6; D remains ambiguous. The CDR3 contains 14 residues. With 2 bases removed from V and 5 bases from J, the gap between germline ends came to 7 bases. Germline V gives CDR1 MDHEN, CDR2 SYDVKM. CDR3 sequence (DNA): TGTGCCAGCAGTTTAGGGGTGGATAATTCACCCCTCCACTTT. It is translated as CASSLGVDNSPLHF.

CDR3 sequence: CASSLGTATGELFF. In DNA form, the CDR3 reads TGTGCCAGCAGCCTCGGGACAGCCACCGGGGAGCTGTTTTTT. The chain is built from TRBV9 and TRBJ2-2; 7 bases map to TRBD1. The germline CDR1 and CDR2 sequences are SGDLS and YYNGEE. The trim removed 4 bases at V and 4 bases at J, leaving 4 bases unmatched. The CDR3 runs to 14 residues.

The CDR3 region is CASNRKGLAGGGTGELFF. CDR3 DNA sequence: TGTGCCAGCAACAGAAAGGGACTAGCGGGAGGGGGAACCGGGGAGCTGTTTTTT. The gene calls are TRBV5-4 and TRBJ2-2; 16 bases align to TRBD2. Germline V gene data show CDR1 as SGHNT and CDR2 as YYREEE (reference sequence). CDR3 length: 18 residues. The J segment lost 5 bases and the V segment lost 6 bases, leaving 10 bases of the junction unmatched.

CDR3 coding DNA: TGTGCCAGCAGCCCCAGGGGGGACACTGAAGCTTTCTTT. It codes for CASSPRGDTEAFF. The rearrangement joins TRBV7-6 to TRBJ1-1; 7 bases map to TRBD1. The J segment lost 3 bases and the V segment lost 5 bases, leaving 3 bases of the junction unmatched. The CDR3 sequence is 13 residues long. Germline V lookup: CDR1 SGHVS, CDR2 FNYEAQ. Full variable domain (rest looked up from reference TRBV7-6 and TRBJ1-1): GAGVSQSPRYKVTKRGQDVALRCDPISGHVSLYWYRQALGQGPEFLTYFNYEAQQDKSGLPNDRFSAERPEGSISTLTIQRTEQRDSAMYRCASSPRGDTEAFFGQGTRLTVV.